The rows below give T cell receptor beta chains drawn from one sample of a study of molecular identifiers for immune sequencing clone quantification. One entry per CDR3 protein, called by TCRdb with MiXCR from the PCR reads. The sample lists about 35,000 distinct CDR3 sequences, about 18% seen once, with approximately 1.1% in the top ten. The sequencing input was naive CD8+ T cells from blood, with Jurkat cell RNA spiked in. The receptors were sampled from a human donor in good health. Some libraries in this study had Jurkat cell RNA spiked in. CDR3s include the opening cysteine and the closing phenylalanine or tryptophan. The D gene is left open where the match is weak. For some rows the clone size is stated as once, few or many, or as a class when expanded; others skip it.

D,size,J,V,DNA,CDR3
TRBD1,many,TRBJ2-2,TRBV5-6,TGTGCCAGCAGTCCGGACAGGGGGATCACCGGGGAGCTGTTTTTT,CASSPDRGITGELFF
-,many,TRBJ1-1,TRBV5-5,TGTGCCAGCAGCTTGCCATCACATAACACTGAAGCTTTCTTT,CASSLPSHNTEAFF
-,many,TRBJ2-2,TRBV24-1,TGTGCCACCAGTGGGCGGACTCTCCCCGGGGAGCTGTTTTTT,CATSGRTLPGELFF
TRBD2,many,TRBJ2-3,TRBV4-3,TGCGCCAGCAGCCATGGACTAGCGGGGGGTGAAGATACGCAGTATTTT,CASSHGLAGGEDTQYF
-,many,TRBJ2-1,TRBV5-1,TGCGCCAGCAGCTTGGACTTCAGCTCCTACAATGAGCAGTTCTTC,CASSLDFSSYNEQFF
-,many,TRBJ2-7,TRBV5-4,TGTGCCAGCAGCTTGGCAGCCTACGAGCAGTACTTC,CASSLAAYEQYF
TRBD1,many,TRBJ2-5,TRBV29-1,TGCAGCGTTGAGAGCCGGGACAGGGGGCTAGAGACCCAGTACTTC,CSVESRDRGLETQYF
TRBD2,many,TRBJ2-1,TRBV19,TGTGCCAGTAGTGCCTCTAGCGGGCTTTACAATGAGCAGTTCTTC,CASSASSGLYNEQFF
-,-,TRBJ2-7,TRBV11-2,TGTGCCAGCAGTCAATCCGGGATGCTCTACGAGCAGTACTTC,CASSQSGMLYEQYF
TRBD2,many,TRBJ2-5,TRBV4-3,TGCGCCAGCAGCCCGCCGGGACTAGCGGGGGGTTACCAAGAGACCCAGTACTTC,CASSPPGLAGGYQETQYF
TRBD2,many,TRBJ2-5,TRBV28,TGTGCCAGCAAGACTAGCGGGAGGGCAGGGGAGACCCAGTACTTC,CASKTSGRAGETQYF
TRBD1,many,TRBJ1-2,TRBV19,TGTGCCAGTAGTCCGGGGACAGGGGTTCGAGCTAACTATGGCTACACCTTC,CASSPGTGVRANYGYTF
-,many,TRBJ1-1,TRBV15,TGTGCCACCCGGGCGAAGGCAATGAACACTGAAGCTTTCTTT,CATRAKAMNTEAFF
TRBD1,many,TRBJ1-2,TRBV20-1,TGCAGTGCTACGGACAGGGGGCCCGGCTACACCTTC,CSATDRGPGYTF
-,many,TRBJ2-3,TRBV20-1,TGCAGTGCTAGGGGCCCGGGGCCCGATACGCAGTATTTT,CSARGPGPDTQYF
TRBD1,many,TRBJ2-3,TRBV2,TGTGCCAGCAACGAATTGCGGACAGGGGGCTTGGCAGATACGCAGTATTTT,CASNELRTGGLADTQYF
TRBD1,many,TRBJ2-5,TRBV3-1,TGTGCCAGCAGCCAAGATCTGACCGGGACAGGGGTCTACCAAGAGACCCAGTACTTC,CASSQDLTGTGVYQETQYF
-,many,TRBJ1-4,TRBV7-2,TGTGCCAGCAGCCCGTGGGGGTTCGGTGAAAAACTGTTTTTT,CASSPWGFGEKLFF
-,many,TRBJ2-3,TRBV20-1,TGCAGTGCTGGTTTGGGACCAAGGTCAGATACGCAGTATTTT,CSAGLGPRSDTQYF
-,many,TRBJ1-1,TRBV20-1,TGCAGTGCTAGAGGAGGGGGACCTGAAGCTTTCTTT,CSARGGGPEAFF
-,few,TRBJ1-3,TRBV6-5,TGTGCCAGCAGTTCTCGGACGCAAGGAAACACCATATATTTT,CASSSRTQGNTIYF
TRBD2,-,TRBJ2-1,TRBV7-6,TGTGCCAGCAGCTTAGGGGGGGGGGGGGACCACAATGAGCAGTTCTTC,CASSLGGGGDHNEQFF
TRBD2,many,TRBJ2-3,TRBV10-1,TGCGCCAGCAGTGACGGGACTAGCGGGGGAAGCACAGATACGCAGTATTTT,CASSDGTSGGSTDTQYF
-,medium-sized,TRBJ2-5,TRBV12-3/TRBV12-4,TGTGCCAGCAGTTTCGGGGAGACCCAGTACTTC,CASSFGETQYF
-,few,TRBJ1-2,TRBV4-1,TGCGCCAGCAGCCAAGATCGCAACCCCCTGAGCTATGGCTACACCTTC,CASSQDRNPLSYGYTF
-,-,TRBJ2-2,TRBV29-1,TGCAGCGTTGAAGGGGCCAGCACCGGGGAGCTGTTTTTT,CSVEGASTGELFF
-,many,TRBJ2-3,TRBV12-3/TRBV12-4,TGTGCCAGTCAAGGGTCTACCGAGGATACGCAGTATTTT,CASQGSTEDTQYF
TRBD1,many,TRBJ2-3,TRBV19,TGTGCCAGTGGGGACAGGATCTTCACAGATACGCAGTATTTT,CASGDRIFTDTQYF
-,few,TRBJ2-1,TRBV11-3,TGTGCCAGCAGCTTAGGAGGACTGTTCTACAATGAGCAGTTCTTC,CASSLGGLFYNEQFF
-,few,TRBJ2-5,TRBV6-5,TGTGCCGGCAGTTACAGGGACCCCCAAGAGACCCAGTACTTC,CAGSYRDPQETQYF
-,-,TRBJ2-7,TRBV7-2,TGTGCCAGCAGCTTAGATACGATACCCAGCTCCTACGAGCAGTACTTC,CASSLDTIPSSYEQYF
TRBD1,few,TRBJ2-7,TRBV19,TGTGCCAGTAGTATTCAGGGGGCGAGCGAGCAGTACTTC,CASSIQGASEQYF
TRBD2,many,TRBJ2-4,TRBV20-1,TGCAGTGCTGCCTCCCGCTACAAACTAGCGGATCTAGCCAAAAACATTCAGTACTTC,CSAASRYKLADLAKNIQYF
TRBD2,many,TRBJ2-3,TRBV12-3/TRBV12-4,TGTGCCAGCAGGCCCCGGCTAGCGGGGGATATAACTAGCACAGATACGCAGTATTTT,CASRPRLAGDITSTDTQYF
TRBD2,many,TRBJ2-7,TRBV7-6,TGTGCCAGCAGCCCCCGGACAGCGGGAGGGCCAAGTCCCTACGAGCAGTACTTC,CASSPRTAGGPSPYEQYF
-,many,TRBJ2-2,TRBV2,TGTGCCAGCAGTGAAGTTATTAAGTCGGTCGCCGGGGAGCTGTTTTTT,CASSEVIKSVAGELFF
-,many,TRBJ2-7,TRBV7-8,TGTGCCAGCAGCCCTATCGTCGGAAGCTACGAGCAGTACTTC,CASSPIVGSYEQYF
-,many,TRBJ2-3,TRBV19,TGTGCCAGTAGCTCCGGGACAACTAGCACAGATACGCAGTATTTT,CASSSGTTSTDTQYF
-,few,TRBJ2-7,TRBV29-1,TGCAGCGTTTTCGGCGGGGAAACCTTTTACGAGCAGTACTTC,CSVFGGETFYEQYF
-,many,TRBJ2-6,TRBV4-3,TGCGCCAGCAGCCAAGGACCGGGCAGCTCTGGGGCCAACGTCCTGACTTTC,CASSQGPGSSGANVLTF
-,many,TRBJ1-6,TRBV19,TGTGCCAGTGAGTGGGGGACGGATAATTCACCCCTCCACTTT,CASEWGTDNSPLHF
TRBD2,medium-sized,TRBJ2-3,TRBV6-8,TGTGCCAGCAGTTACCGGGGGGAACGCACAGATACGCAGTATTTT,CASSYRGERTDTQYF
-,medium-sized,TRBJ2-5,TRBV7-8,TGTGCCAGCAGCGCCAGGAGTCAAGAGACCCAGTACTTC,CASSARSQETQYF
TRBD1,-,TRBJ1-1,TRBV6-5,TGTGCCAGCAGTTACTCGGGACAGGGGAACACTGAAGCTTTCTTT,CASSYSGQGNTEAFF
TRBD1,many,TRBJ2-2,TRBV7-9,TGTGCCAGCAGCCCGAGGACAGGGGGGATCACCGGGGAGCTGTTTTTT,CASSPRTGGITGELFF
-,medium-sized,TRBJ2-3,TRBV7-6,TGTGCCAGCAGCTCGGAAAGTATAGATACGCAGTATTTT,CASSSESIDTQYF